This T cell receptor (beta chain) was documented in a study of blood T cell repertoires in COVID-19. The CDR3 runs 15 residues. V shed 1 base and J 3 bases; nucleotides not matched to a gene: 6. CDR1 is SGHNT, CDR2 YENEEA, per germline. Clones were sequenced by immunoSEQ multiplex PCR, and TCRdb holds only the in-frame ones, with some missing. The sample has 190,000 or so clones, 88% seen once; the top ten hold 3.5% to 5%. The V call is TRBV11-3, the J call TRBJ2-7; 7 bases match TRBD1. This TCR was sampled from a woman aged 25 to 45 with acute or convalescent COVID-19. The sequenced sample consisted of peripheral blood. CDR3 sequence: CASSLVSTGDYEQYF. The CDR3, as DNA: TGTGCCAGCAGCTTAGTTTCTACAGGGGACTACGAGCAGTACTTC.